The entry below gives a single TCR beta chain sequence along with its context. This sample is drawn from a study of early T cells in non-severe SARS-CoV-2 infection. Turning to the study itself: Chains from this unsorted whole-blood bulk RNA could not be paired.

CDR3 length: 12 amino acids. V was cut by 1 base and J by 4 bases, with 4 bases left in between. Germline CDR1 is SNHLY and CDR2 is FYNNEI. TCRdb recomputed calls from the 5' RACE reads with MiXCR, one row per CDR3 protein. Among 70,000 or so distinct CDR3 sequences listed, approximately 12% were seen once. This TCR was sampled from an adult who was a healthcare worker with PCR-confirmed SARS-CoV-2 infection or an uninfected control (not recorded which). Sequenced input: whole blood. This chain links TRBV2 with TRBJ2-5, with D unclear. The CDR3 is CASSEELETQYF. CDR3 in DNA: TGTGCCAGCAGTGAAGAGTTAGAGACCCAGTACTTC.